This TCR beta chain is from a study of blood T cell repertoires in COVID-19 (TCRdb year 2020). Broadly, across the study: Samples covering the acute and convalescent phases of COVID-19 were provided by collaborators in the United States, Italy and Spain. The material from the prospective study consisted of cDNA or gDNA derived from T cells, B-cell-depleted T cells, or PBMCs. The dataset comprised deeply sampled blood TCRbeta repertoires from subjects exposed to, actively infected with, or recovered from COVID-19. A freely available public database, intended as a resource for researchers studying the immune response to SARS-CoV-2, is where the repertoires were released. Samples were obtained from the ongoing ImmuneRACE study (first 160 participants) and from 950 to 1,500 subjects provided by 6 global collaborators. A de-identified subject ID, COVID-19 status, age in years and sex were almost always included in the sample metadata. HLA class I and class II types, where available, came from metadata supplied by the sample provider rather than from assay-based typing. General findings and caveats noted by the study authors: The amount of clinical and demographic metadata varied by source and participant and was provided uncurated.

Collaborating institutions collected whole blood in K2EDTA tubes following their own protocols. For TCRbeta analysis, collaborators shipped samples as frozen whole blood, isolated PBMCs, or DNA extracted from either of those sample types. TCRbeta CDR3 regions were amplified from genomic DNA by means of the immunoSEQ Assay, a bias-controlled multiplex PCR. The paper's data handling went like this. The number of nucleated cells in each sample was estimated from the amplification of reference gene primers within the assay. To quantify the absolute abundance of each unique TCRbeta CDR3 rearrangement, sequence reads were collapsed and filtered. For each sample, productive Simpson clonality was calculated by taking the square root of Simpson's diversity index across productive rearrangements. The table comes from immuneACCESS by way of TCRdb, which keeps in-frame sequences with V and J called. Part of the clones is missing from these tables; in studies checked, under half for an unresolved V gene and the rest for unknown reasons. That table is the source of V, J and clone size, and D and trimming were worked out from the DNA. The sample contains about 320,000 clones, around 83% of them found a single time. In total, the top ten clones hold approximately 1.2% of the sample.

Germline trimming amounts to 2 bases on V and 3 bases on J, with 4 as the count of junction bases outside the gene matches. The CDR3 runs 14 residues from the cysteine to the phenylalanine. The DNA shown is the 42-base CDR3, in frame from base 1. The germline V gene (reference sequence) supplies CDR1 GTSNPN and CDR2 SVGIG. With regard to this clone: It has no known antigen specificity. Base quality data are lacking; no much larger clone is found one base away.

Here the chain combines TRBV30 and TRBJ2-1; 7 bases in the junction line up with TRBD1. This TCR was recovered from a woman in her forties or fifties with acute or convalescent COVID-19. Material for sequencing was peripheral blood. The sequenced DNA is TGTGCCTGGAGTAAAGGGACAGTCTACAATGAGCAGTTCTTC. It codes for CAWSKGTVYNEQFF.